This T cell receptor beta chain was profiled in a study of siplizumab effects on memory and regulatory T cells. General observations from the study: Proliferating Tregs from siplizumab cultures lacked functional confirmation of suppression.

Some clones are missing from TCRdb's copy, which holds only in-frame ones; the method was immunoSEQ multiplex PCR. The profile shows some 70,000 clones, around nine tenths of them singletons. Trimming took off 0 bases at V and 6 bases at J, with 5 bases between the two ends. Looked up from germline, CDR1 is MNHEY and CDR2 is SMNVEV (reference sequence). The CDR3 sequence is 13 residues long. There are a few counts of this clone. Its target is unknown. The sequenced sample was Tregs sorted from blood. The receptor's source is a human donor in good health. This chain joins TRBV27 and TRBJ2-2; no reliable D call. The CDR3 DNA reads TGTGCCAGCAGTTTATCGAGAGCCGGGGAGCTGTTTTTT. Protein: CASSLSRAGELFF.